This TCR beta chain was sequenced during a study of T-cell memory formation after mild COVID-19. Broader study findings: Memory cells collected pre-infection included some clones that later responded, suggesting cross-reactive memory joined. CD4+ contracting clones lay mainly in CM and EM, CD8+ ones in EMRA.

A remark on this clonotype: Its antigen is not identified.

Germline V lookup: CDR1 SEHNR, CDR2 FQNEAQ (reference sequence). Trimming stripped 1 base from V and 6 bases from J, with 9 bases between. The CDR3 sequence is 14 residues long. MiXCR was run by TCRdb on the 5' RACE reads, yielding one entry per CDR3 protein. This table holds 350,000 to 400,000 distinct CDR3 sequences, over 13% found once. Sequencing was done on a sample of PBMCs or a T cell subset sorted from them (not recorded which). This chain links TRBV7-9 with TRBJ1-4; D remains unclear. This sequence originates from a man aged 18 to 35 who had mild COVID-19 (a few samples of this study predate the infection). Cell type and time point are not known. The CDR3 loop reads CASSLGTGYEKLFF. In nucleotides, the CDR3 is TGTGCCAGCAGCTTAGGGACGGGGTATGAAAAACTGTTTTTT.